Following are 21 T cell receptor beta chains from one sample sequenced in a study of T cells in Graves' hyperthyroidism and ophthalmopathy. TCR beta CDR3 regions were amplified from RNA transcripts. HTBI primers were used for first-round RT-PCR of the TCR CDR3. Using its own MiXCR run on the multiplex PCR reads, TCRdb lists one record per CDR3 protein. Here the sample spans around 500,000 distinct CDR3 sequences, roughly a sixth being singletons. Sequenced sample: blood. The receptors shown here come from a young woman with Graves' ophthalmopathy.

At least ten counts were recorded for this clonotype. The rearrangement uses TRBV20-1 and TRBJ2-3; 7 bases match TRBD2. Germline V gene sequence: CDR1 DFQATT, CDR2 SNEGSKA (reference sequence). The CDR3 has 17 amino acids. The J segment lost 2 bases and the V segment lost 5 bases, leaving 16 bases of the junction unmatched. In nucleotides, the CDR3 is TGCAGTGCTCCTCCCCTCATGGCTAGCGGCGCCACAGATACGCAGTATTTT. Encoded protein: CSAPPLMASGATDTQYF.

This clonotype showed up just a few times. This chain uses TRBV9 with TRBJ2-3, with TRBD2 matching over 7 bases. Germline-derived CDR1 and CDR2 are SGDLS and YYNGEE. V gave up 4 bases and J gave up 1 base; unmatched junction bases: 3. The CDR3 consists of 14 residues. CDR3 DNA sequence: TGTGCCAGCAGCCCGGGACTACGCACAGATACGCAGTATTTT. Translation gives CASSPGLRTDTQYF.

To note about this clonotype: It may be a read error: a sequence one base away is much more abundant. V is TRBV28 and J is TRBJ2-7; 8 nucleotides align to TRBD1. From germline, CDR1 is MDHEN and CDR2 SYDVKM. This CDR3 has 15 amino acids. The CDR3 sequence is CASSMTTGAGDERYF. DNA of the CDR3: TGTGCCAGCAGTATGACGACAGGGGCGGGCGACGAGCGGTACTTC. Filled out from reference TRBV28 and TRBJ2-7, the complete variable domain reads DVKVTQSSRYLVKRTGEKVFLECVQDMDHENMFWYRQDPGLGLRLIYFSYDVKMKEKGDIPEGYSVSREKKERFSLILESASTNQTSMYLCASSMTTGAGDERYFGPGTRLTVT.

A note on this clonotype: Mismatch with germline at one junction end may stem from a read error. V usage is TRBV2 and J usage is TRBJ1-3, with D maybe TRBD1 (6 bases). Germline CDR1 is SNHLY and CDR2 is FYNNEI. This CDR3 is 15 amino acids long. This CDR3 reads CASEGRDTAGNAIYF. The CDR3 nucleotides read TGTGCCAGCGAAGGAAGGGACACCGCTGGAAACGCCATATATTTT. The full variable domain, with the rest looked up from reference TRBV2 and TRBJ1-3, is EPEVTQTPSHQVTQMGQEVILRCVPISNHLYFYWYRQILGQKVEFLVSFYNNEISEKSEIFDDQFSVERPDGSNFTLKIRSTKLEDSAMYFCASEGRDTAGNAIYFGEGSWLTVV.

The chain couples TRBV19 to TRBJ1-2; a possible D gene is TRBD1 (5 bases). Germline CDR1 is LNHDA and CDR2 is SQIVND (reference sequence). The ends were cut back, 7 bases at V and 1 base at J, with 13 bases in the middle. CDR3 size: 14 residues. The CDR3 DNA reads TGTGCCAGTACCCCGGACATCCTTAACTATGGCTACACCTTC. Translated, it gives CASTPDILNYGYTF.

To note about this clonotype: It may be a read error: a sequence one base away is much more abundant. The rearrangement joins TRBV28 to TRBJ1-5, with no clear D. The CDR3 is 14 amino acids. Germline V CDR1 and CDR2: MDHEN, SYDVKM. Written as DNA, the CDR3 is TGTGCCATCAGTTTAACTGGGCGCAATCAGCCCCAGCATTTT. This sequence encodes CAISLTGRNQPQHF.

This clonotype was detected many times. The rearrangement uses TRBV5-1 and TRBJ2-1, with 9 bases aligning to TRBD2. Germline V gene data show CDR1 as SGHRS and CDR2 as YFSETQ. V lost 0 bases and J lost 4; bases outside the gene matches: 2. The CDR3 spans 15 residues. Here the CDR3 reads CASSLERGAYNEQFF. CDR3 DNA: TGCGCCAGCAGCTTGGAGCGGGGGGCATACAATGAGCAGTTCTTC.

This clonotype appeared many times. This rearrangement joins TRBV7-2 to TRBJ1-1, with D possibly TRBD1 on 5 matching bases. The V gene lost 7 bases and the J gene lost 3 bases, with 15 bases spanning the gap. The germline V gene has CDR1 SGHTA and CDR2 FQGNSA. The CDR3 is made up of 14 amino acids. The CDR3: CASNNPGFDTEAFF. CDR3 coding DNA: TGTGCCAGCAACAACCCAGGGTTCGACACTGAAGCTTTCTTT.

The sample holds many counts of this clonotype. The chain recombines TRBV7-9 with TRBJ2-7; TRBD2 might be the D (5 bases). CDR3 size: 16 residues. The V end lost 2 bases, the J end lost 6 bases, and 20 bases lay between the germline ends. The germline gives CDR1 SEHNR, CDR2 FQNEAQ (reference sequence). CDR3 bases: TGTGCCAGCAGCTTACAGCGGAAGAGAGGGTCCGGCGAGCAGTACTTC. Translating it yields CASSLQRKRGSGEQYF.

This clonotype was seen at least ten times. The V call is TRBV2, the J call TRBJ2-5, with TRBD2 matching over 10 bases. In germline, CDR1 is SNHLY, CDR2 FYNNEI. CDR3 size: 15 residues. The V gene end was trimmed by 4 bases and the J gene end by 4 bases; junction bases not matched to a gene: 6. CDR3 nucleotides: TGTGCCAGCAGTGGAATAGCGGGAGGAGGAGAGACCCAGTACTTC. Encoded protein: CASSGIAGGGETQYF.

This clonotype has ten or more counts. The rearrangement links TRBV20-1 to TRBJ2-3, with 13 nucleotides matching TRBD2. The CDR3 loop spans 13 amino acids. Per germline, CDR1 DFQATT and CDR2 SNEGSKA (reference sequence). The CDR3 region has the DNA TGCAGCGGACTAGCGGGAGTTGGAGATACGCAGTATTTT. It yields the protein CSGLAGVGDTQYF.

This clonotype was observed many times. The chain combines TRBV30 with TRBJ2-7, with D perhaps TRBD2 (5 bases). Germline V gene lookup returns CDR1 GTSNPN and CDR2 SVGIG (reference sequence). This CDR3 is built from 14 residues. Trimming pared 0 bases from V and 6 bases from J, leaving 15 bases between. The CDR3 here is CAWSVRGSSGEQYF. The DNA of the CDR3 is TGTGCCTGGAGTGTACGGGGTAGCTCGGGCGAGCAGTACTTC.

This clonotype has at least ten counts. V and J are TRBV5-1 and TRBJ2-3, with no clear D. The length of the CDR3 is 12 residues. The V and J ends lost 1 base and 6 bases respectively, with 6 bases between them. The V gene's germline CDR1 is SGHRS and CDR2 YFSETQ. The CDR3 sequence: CASSLIMDTQYF. CDR3 nucleotides: TGCGCCAGCAGCTTGATTATGGATACGCAGTATTTT.

The rearrangement links TRBV4-3 to TRBJ2-7; no clear D gene. CDR3 length equals 14 residues. CDR1 and CDR2 (germline): LGHNA, YSLEER. V lost 0 bases and J 7 bases, leaving 13 bases between the germline ends. CDR3 residues: CASSQEEVAGEQYF. The CDR3 DNA is TGCGCCAGCAGCCAAGAAGAGGTAGCAGGAGAGCAGTACTTC.

This clonotype was recorded many times. The V gene is TRBV6-2 or TRBV6-3, the J gene TRBJ2-1; 10 bases are a match to TRBD2. V lost 5 bases and J lost 0; bases outside the gene matches: 7. The CDR3 contains 17 residues. Germline CDR1 is MNHEY and CDR2 is SVGEGT. Here the CDR3 reads CASSALGLAISYNEQFF. DNA for the CDR3: TGTGCCAGCAGTGCCCTGGGACTAGCGATCTCCTACAATGAGCAGTTCTTC.

This clonotype was recorded many times. The rearrangement links TRBV7-2 to TRBJ2-7; a possible D gene is TRBD2 (6 bases). The CDR3 is 14 amino acids. V was clipped by 5 bases and J by 1 base, with 12 bases between them. CDR1 and CDR2 (germline): SGHTA, FQGNSA. The CDR3 nucleotides are TGTGCCAGCAGCGCCGGACTACGATCCTACGAGCAGTACTTC. This encodes CASSAGLRSYEQYF.

The chain is built from TRBV10-3 and TRBJ2-7; no reliable D call. This CDR3 has 12 residues. Deletions cut 11 bases from V and 0 bases from J, with 11 bases between. CDR1 is ENHRY, CDR2 SYGVKD, per germline. In DNA form, the CDR3 reads TGTGCCCTCTCATCGAGCTCCTACGAGCAGTACTTC. Protein product: CALSSSSYEQYF.

Only a few counts were recorded for this clonotype. The CDR3 DNA reads as TGCAGCGTCGGGACAGGGTTTAACGGGGGGACCCAGTACTTC. This codes for CSVGTGFNGGTQYF. The chain links TRBV29-1 to TRBJ2-5; the match to TRBD1 covers 9 bases. CDR3 length: 14 residues. Germline loops: CDR1 SQVTM, CDR2 ANQGSEA. The ends lost 6 bases at V and 7 bases at J; junction bases unmatched: 12.

The chain uses TRBV4-3 and TRBJ2-7; TRBD2 is a possible D gene (6 bases). This CDR3 has 15 residues. The germline V gene has CDR1 LGHNA and CDR2 YSLEER. With 1 base removed from V and 2 bases from J, the gap between germline ends came to 12 bases. CDR3 sequence: CASSQAYRRAYEQYF. The CDR3 nucleotides read TGCGCCAGCAGCCAAGCTTACAGGAGGGCCTACGAGCAGTACTTC.

The sample holds many counts of this clonotype. V usage is TRBV4-3 and J usage is TRBJ1-2, with 9 positions matching TRBD1. Germline V gene sequence: CDR1 LGHNA, CDR2 YSLEER. V lost 2 bases to trimming and J lost 3 bases; unmatched junction nucleotides: 4. CDR3 size: 15 residues. DNA of the CDR3: TGCGCCAGCAGCCAACCGGGACAGGGAGACTATGGCTACACCTTC. It codes for CASSQPGQGDYGYTF.

This clonotype was found a few times. The genes are TRBV7-9 and TRBJ2-4; D is unclear. V lost 1 base and J 6 bases, leaving 13 bases between the germline ends. The CDR3 contains 15 residues. CDR1 is SEHNR, CDR2 FQNEAQ, per germline (reference sequence). CDR3 amino acids: CASSLGSGHGNIQYF. The DNA of the CDR3 is TGTGCCAGCAGCTTAGGGTCTGGCCATGGAAACATTCAGTACTTC. The full variable domain, completed using reference TRBV7-9 and TRBJ2-4, is DTGVSQNPRHKITKRGQNVTFRCDPISEHNRLYWYRQTLGQGPEFLTYFQNEAQLEKSRLLSDRFSAERPKGSFSTLEIQRTEQGDSAMYLCASSLGSGHGNIQYFGAGTRLSVL.